This T cell receptor beta chain was found in a study of blood T cell repertoires in COVID-19. This table comes from immunoSEQ multiplex PCR, and its TCRdb copy is limited to in-frame clones, with some not included. The sample contains about 91,000 clones, around 90% of which appear only once. The length of the CDR3 is 14 residues. Trimming took off 2 bases at V and 6 bases at J, with 11 bases between the two ends. Per the germline V gene, CDR1 is SNHLY and CDR2 is FYNNEI. The sequencing input was peripheral blood. This sequence was found in a woman older than 75 with active COVID-19. The J gene is TRBJ2-1, the V gene TRBV2, with a tentative D call TRBD2 (6 bases). The CDR3 region has the DNA TGTGCCAGCAGTGAAACGGGAGTTCTCAATGAGCAGTTCTTC. As protein: CASSETGVLNEQFF.